This entry lists 5 T cell receptor beta chains sequenced from one sample in a study of radiotherapy plus CTLA-4 blockade in lung cancer. Assay: immunoSEQ multiplex PCR; the TCRdb copy retains only in-frame clones and omits some. The table includes more than 55,000 clones, around four fifths detected once. The sample in question was peripheral blood, obtained from a patient treated with radiotherapy plus ipilimumab. Receptor source: a human donor with non-small cell lung cancer who had a partial response to radiotherapy plus ipilimumab.

The chain links TRBV11-3 to TRBJ2-3; D is undetermined. The CDR3 totals 15 residues. CDR1 and CDR2 from the germline V gene are SGHNT and YENEEA. V was shortened by 5 bases and J by 0 bases, with 12 bases between the two germline ends. CDR3 protein: CASSPGGSSTDTQYF. In nucleotides, the CDR3 is TGTGCCAGCAGCCCCGGCGGTTCTAGCACAGATACGCAGTATTTT. Looking up the rest from reference TRBV11-3 and TRBJ2-3 gives the full variable domain: EAGVVQSPRYKIIEKKQPVAFWCNPISGHNTLYWYLQNLGQGPELLIRYENEEAVDDSQLPKDRFSAERLKGVDSTLKIQPAELGDSAVYLCASSPGGSSTDTQYFGPGTRLTVL.

The CDR3 region has the DNA TGTGCCAGTAGAGTCAACAGGGACGAACAGCCCCAGCATTTT. Protein sequence: CASRVNRDEQPQHF. V gene TRBV19 combines with J gene TRBJ1-5, with a weak D call TRBD1 (6 bases). The germline V gene encodes CDR1 LNHDA and CDR2 SQIVND (reference sequence). There are 14 residues in the CDR3. V was trimmed by 6 bases and J by 7 bases, leaving 16 bases between them.

The CDR3, as DNA: TGCGCCAGCAGCTTGGACGGACTAGCGGGGGGCGCTATATACTTC. Translating it yields CASSLDGLAGGAIYF. The chain recombines TRBV5-1 with TRBJ2-4; the match to TRBD2 covers 14 bases. The germline V gene has CDR1 SGHRS and CDR2 YFSETQ. The J segment lost 16 bases and the V segment lost 0 bases, leaving 9 bases of the junction unmatched. The CDR3 contains 15 residues. The full variable domain, its missing parts supplied by reference TRBV5-1 and TRBJ2-4, is KAGVTQTPRYLIKTRGQQVTLSCSPISGHRSVSWYQQTPGQGLQFLFEYFSETQRNKGNFPGRFSGRQFSNSRSEMNVSTLELGDSALYLCASSLDGLAGGAIYFGAGTRLSVL.

This rearrangement joins TRBV7-2 to TRBJ2-7; 8 nucleotides align to TRBD1. Germline-derived CDR1 and CDR2 are SGHTA and FQGNSA. Trimming took 5 bases from V and 2 from J; bases not matched to a gene: 2. The CDR3 has 13 residues. Here the CDR3 DNA reads TGTGCCAGCAGCGTGGGACAGGCCTACGAGCAGTACTTC. It is translated as CASSVGQAYEQYF.

The chain links TRBV1 to TRBJ2-1; the table's D gene call, TRBD1, was not cross checked with the DNA. TRBV1 is tagged as a pseudogene. The CDR3 sequence is 15 residues long. CDR3 sequence: CTSRAGWTGCNEQFF. CDR3 in DNA: TGCACCAGCAGGGCGGGGTGGACAGGGTGCAATGAGCAGTTCTTC.